This TCR beta chain appears in the sequencing data of a study of PD-1 blockade in classical Hodgkin lymphoma. V was pared by 3 bases and J by 5 bases, with 18 bases between. The CDR3 has 15 amino acids. Sequencing was performed with immunoSEQ multiplex PCR; in TCRdb, only in-frame clones are kept and a portion is missing. The table shows 9,000 to 10,000 clones, with roughly 88% occurring only once. This clone occurred a few times. Regarding time point: cycle 4 day 1 (C4D1), after five to seven weeks of nivolumab. Every patient relapsed after autologous stem cell transplantation, and brentuximab vedotin exposure varied. Magnetic negative selection of thawed PBMCs was the method by which CD4+ T cells were purified.

V and J are TRBV5-7 and TRBJ2-7; no clear D. TRBV5-7 is assigned to the ORF class and has an uncertain function. The origin of this receptor is a human donor with classical Hodgkin lymphoma. The sequences come from CD4+ T cells from blood, collected before the fourth cycle of nivolumab. The CDR3: CASSSIPYLSDEQYF. The CDR3 DNA sequence: TGTGCCAGCAGCTCCATCCCCTACCTATCGGACGAGCAGTACTTC.